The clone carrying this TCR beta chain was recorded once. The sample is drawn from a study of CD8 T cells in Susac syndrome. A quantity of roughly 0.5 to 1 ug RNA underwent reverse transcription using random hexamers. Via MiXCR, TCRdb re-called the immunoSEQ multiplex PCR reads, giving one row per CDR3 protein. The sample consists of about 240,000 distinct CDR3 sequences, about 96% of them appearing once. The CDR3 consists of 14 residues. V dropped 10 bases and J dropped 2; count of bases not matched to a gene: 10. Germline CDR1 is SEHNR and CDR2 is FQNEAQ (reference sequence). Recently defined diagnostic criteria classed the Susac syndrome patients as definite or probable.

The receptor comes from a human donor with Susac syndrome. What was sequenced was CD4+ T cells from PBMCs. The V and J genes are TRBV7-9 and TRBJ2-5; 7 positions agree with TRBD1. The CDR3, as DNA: TGTGCCATAACTGACAGGGAGATGCAAGAGACCCAGTACTTC. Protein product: CAITDREMQETQYF.